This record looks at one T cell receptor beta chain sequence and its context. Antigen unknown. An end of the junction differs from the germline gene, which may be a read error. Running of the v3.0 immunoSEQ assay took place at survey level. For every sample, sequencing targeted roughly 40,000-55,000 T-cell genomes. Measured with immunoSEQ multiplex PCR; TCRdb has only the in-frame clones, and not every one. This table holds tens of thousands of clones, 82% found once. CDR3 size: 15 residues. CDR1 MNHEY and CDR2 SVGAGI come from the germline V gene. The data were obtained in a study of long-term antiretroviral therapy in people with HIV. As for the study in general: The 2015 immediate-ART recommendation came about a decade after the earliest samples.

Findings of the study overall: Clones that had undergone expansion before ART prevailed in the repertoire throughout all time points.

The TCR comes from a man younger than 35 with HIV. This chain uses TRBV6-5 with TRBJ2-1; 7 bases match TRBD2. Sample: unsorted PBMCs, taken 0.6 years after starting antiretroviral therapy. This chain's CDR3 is CASSYGGSPYSEQFF. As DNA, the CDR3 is TGTGCCAGCAGTTACGGCGGGAGCCCCTACAGTGAGCAGTTCTTC.